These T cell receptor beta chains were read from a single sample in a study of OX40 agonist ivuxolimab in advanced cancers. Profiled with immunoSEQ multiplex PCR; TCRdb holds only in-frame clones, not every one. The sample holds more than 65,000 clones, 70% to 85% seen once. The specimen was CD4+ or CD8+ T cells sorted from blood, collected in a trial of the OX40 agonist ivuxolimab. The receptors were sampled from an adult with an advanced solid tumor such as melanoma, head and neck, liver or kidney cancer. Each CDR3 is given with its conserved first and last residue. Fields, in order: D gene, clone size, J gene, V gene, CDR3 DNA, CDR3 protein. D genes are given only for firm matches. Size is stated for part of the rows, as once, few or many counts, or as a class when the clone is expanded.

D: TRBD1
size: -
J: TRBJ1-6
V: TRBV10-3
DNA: TGTGCCATCAGTGAAGGGACAGGACGTAATTCACCCCTCCACTTT
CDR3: CAISEGTGRNSPLHF

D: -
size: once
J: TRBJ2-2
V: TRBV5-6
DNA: TGTGCCAGCAGCCCAGGATCCGGGGAGCTGTTTTTT
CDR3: CASSPGSGELFF

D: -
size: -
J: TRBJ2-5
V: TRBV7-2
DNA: TGTGCCAGCAGCTTAATGTCAGAGACCCAGTACTTC
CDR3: CASSLMSETQYF

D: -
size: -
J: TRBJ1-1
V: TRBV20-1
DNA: TGCAGTGCTACAGTGAACACTGAAGCTTTCTTT
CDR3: CSATVNTEAFF

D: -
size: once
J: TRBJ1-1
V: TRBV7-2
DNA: TGTGCCAGCAGCTTAGTCACGACAGTGAACACTGAAGCTTTCTTT
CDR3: CASSLVTTVNTEAFF

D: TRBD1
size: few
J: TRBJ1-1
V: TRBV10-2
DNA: TGCGCCATCCGGACAGGGCTTAACACTGAAGCTTTCTTT
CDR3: CAIRTGLNTEAFF

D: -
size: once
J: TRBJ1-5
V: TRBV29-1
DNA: TGCAGCGTTAAGGGACAATCGAATCAGCCCCAGCATTTT
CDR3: CSVKGQSNQPQHF

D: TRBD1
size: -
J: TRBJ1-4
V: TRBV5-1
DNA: TGCGCCAGCAGCTCCGGGACAGGTGGGGGGAATGAAAAACTGTTTTTT
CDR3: CASSSGTGGGNEKLFF

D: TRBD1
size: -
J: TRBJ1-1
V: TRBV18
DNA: TGTGCCAGCTCAAGCGACAGGGGGGGCACTGAAGCTTTCTTT
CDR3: CASSSDRGGTEAFF

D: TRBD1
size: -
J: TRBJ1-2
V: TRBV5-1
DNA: TGCGCCAGCAGCCCAGGGGGGGCTAACTATGGCTACACCTTC
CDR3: CASSPGGANYGYTF

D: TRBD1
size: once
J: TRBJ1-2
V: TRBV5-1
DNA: TGCGCCAGCAGCTTGGGTAGGACAGGGGGGATCGACTATGGCTACACCTTC
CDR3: CASSLGRTGGIDYGYTF

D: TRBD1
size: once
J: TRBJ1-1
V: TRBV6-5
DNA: TGTGCCAGCAGTCAACAGGGGGCTGCGAACACTGAAGCTTTCTTT
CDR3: CASSQQGAANTEAFF

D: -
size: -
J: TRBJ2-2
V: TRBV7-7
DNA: TGTGCCAGCAGCTTGGGTTTACCGGGGGCGAACACCGGGGAGCTGTTTTTT
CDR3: CASSLGLPGANTGELFF

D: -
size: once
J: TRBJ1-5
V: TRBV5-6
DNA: TGTGCCAGCAGCTTGGGCAACAGCATTAATCAGCCCCAGCATTTT
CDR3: CASSLGNSINQPQHF

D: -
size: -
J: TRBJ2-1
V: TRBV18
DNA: TGTGCCAGCTCACCCTACAGCGGAGACTACAATGAGCAGTTCTTC
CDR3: CASSPYSGDYNEQFF

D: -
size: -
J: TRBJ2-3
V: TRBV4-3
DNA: TGCGCCAGCAGCCAAGCCAGAAGTTCCACAGATACGCAGTATTTT
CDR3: CASSQARSSTDTQYF

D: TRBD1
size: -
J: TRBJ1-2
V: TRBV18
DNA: TGTGCCAGCTCAGAACAGGGGTGGGATGGCTACACCTTC
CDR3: CASSEQGWDGYTF

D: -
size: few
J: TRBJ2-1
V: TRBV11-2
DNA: TGTGCCAGCAGCCAGAGTGGCTCCTACAATGAGCAGTTCTTC
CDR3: CASSQSGSYNEQFF

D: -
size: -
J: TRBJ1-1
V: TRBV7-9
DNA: TGTGCCAGCAGCAAGACGACCGGCCGGGTAACCAGAATGAACACTGAAGCTTTCTTT
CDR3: CASSKTTGRVTRMNTEAFF

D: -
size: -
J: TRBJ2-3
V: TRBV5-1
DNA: TGCGCCAGCAGAGAACAGACTAGCACAGATACGCAGTATTTT
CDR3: CASREQTSTDTQYF

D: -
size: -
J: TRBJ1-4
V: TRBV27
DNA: TGTAATTGCGCTGGGGACCGGGGATATGAAAAACTGTTTTTT
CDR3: CNCAGDRGYEKLFF

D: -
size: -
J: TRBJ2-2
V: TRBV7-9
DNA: TGTGCCAGCAGACTAGAATCCGGGGAGCTGTTTTTT
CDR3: CASRLESGELFF

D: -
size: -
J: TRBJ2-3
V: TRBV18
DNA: TGTGCCAGCTCACCATACGGACAAGGGACAGATACGCAGTATTTT
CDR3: CASSPYGQGTDTQYF

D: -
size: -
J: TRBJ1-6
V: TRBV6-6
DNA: TGTGCCAGCAGTTACTCGGGCAGCGGTTCACCCCTCCACTTT
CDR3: CASSYSGSGSPLHF

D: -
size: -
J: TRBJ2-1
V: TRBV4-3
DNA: TGCGCCAGCAGCCAAGATCGTACGGCCGCGGTGCAGTTCTTC
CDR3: CASSQDRTAAVQFF

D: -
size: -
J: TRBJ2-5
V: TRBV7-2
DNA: TGTGCCAGCAGCTTTCAAGGTCTGGAGACCCAGTACTTC
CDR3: CASSFQGLETQYF

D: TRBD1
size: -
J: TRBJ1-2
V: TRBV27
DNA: TGTGCCAGCTGCAAAACCGGGACAGGGGGCGGGGGCTACACCTTC
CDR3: CASCKTGTGGGGYTF

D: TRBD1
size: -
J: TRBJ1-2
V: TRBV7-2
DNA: TGTGCCAGCAGCAGAGACAGGGGGCCAGGCTACACCTTC
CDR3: CASSRDRGPGYTF

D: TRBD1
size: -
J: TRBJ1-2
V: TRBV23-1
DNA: TGCGCCAGGCGAGGTTGGACAGGGTTGCCCTTAATTTGGGGCTACACCTTC
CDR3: CARRGWTGLPLIWGYTF